This T cell receptor beta chain emerged from a study of T cell changes during pregnancy in multiple sclerosis. The method was immunoSEQ multiplex PCR; TCRdb's version includes in-frame clones alone and lacks a portion of them. The sample consists of tens of thousands of clones, about nine tenths of them appearing once. Between the trimmed V and J ends, which lost 6 bases and 3 bases, there was a span of 15 bases. Germline V gene data show CDR1 as MNHEY and CDR2 as SVGAGI. There are 14 residues in the CDR3. This chain connects TRBV6-5 to TRBJ2-7; maybe TRBD1 (7 bases). The receptor was isolated from a female donor with multiple sclerosis, enrolled in a pregnancy study. Sequencing was performed on CD8+ T cells from peripheral blood mononuclear cells, taken in the third trimester of pregnancy. Here the CDR3 DNA reads TGTGCCAGCAGACACAGGGGAGGAGTCTACGAGCAGTACTTC. Translation gives CASRHRGGVYEQYF.